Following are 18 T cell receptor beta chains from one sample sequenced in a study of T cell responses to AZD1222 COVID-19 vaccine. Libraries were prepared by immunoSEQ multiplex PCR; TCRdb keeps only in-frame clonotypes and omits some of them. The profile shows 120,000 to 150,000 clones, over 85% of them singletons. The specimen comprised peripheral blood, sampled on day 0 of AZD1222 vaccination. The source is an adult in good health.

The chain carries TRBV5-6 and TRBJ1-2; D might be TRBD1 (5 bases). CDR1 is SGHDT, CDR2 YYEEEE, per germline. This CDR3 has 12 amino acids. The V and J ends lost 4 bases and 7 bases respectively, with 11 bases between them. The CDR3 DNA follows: TGTGCCAGCAGCACCGACAGTTTTGGCTACACCTTC. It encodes CASSTDSFGYTF.

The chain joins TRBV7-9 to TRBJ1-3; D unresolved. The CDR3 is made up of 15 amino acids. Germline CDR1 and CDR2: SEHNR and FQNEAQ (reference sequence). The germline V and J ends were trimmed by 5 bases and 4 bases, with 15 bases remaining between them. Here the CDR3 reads CASSAEAEPGNTIYF. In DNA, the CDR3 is TGTGCCAGCAGCGCTGAGGCAGAACCCGGAAACACCATATATTTT.

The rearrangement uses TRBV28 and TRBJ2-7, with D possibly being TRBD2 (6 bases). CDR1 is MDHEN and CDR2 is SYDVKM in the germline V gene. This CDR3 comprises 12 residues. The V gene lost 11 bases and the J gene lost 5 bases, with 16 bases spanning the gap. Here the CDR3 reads CASTGGSHEQYF. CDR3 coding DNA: TGTGCCTCCACCGGAGGGAGCCACGAGCAGTACTTC.

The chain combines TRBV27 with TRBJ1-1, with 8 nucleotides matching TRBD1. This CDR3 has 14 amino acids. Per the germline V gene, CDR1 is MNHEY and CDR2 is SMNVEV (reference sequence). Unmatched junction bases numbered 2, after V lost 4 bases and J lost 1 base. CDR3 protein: CASSWGQENTEAFF. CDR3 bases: TGTGCCAGCAGTTGGGGACAGGAGAACACTGAAGCTTTCTTT.

The CDR3 region is CASSPHGRGHSYEQYF. In DNA, the CDR3 is TGTGCCAGCAGCCCCCACGGCAGGGGTCATTCCTACGAGCAGTACTTC. J is TRBJ2-7 and V is TRBV3-1 (or the pseudogene TRBV3-2); weak D call: TRBD1 (6 bases). The CDR3 has 16 residues. V shed 4 bases and J shed 1 base, with 17 bases lying between them. CDR1 and CDR2 (germline): LGHDT, YNNKEL (reference sequence).

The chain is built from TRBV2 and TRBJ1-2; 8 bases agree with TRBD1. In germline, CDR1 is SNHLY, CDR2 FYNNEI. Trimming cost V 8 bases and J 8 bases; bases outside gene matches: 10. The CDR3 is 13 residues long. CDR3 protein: CASGVQPGGGYTF. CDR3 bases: TGTGCCAGCGGGGTCCAGCCAGGGGGCGGCTACACCTTC.

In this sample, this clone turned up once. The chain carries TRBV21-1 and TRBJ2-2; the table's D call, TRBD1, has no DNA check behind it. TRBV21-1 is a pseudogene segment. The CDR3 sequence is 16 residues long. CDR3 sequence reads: CASSKVETGLPGELFF. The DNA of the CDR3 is TGTGCCAGCAGCAAAGTGGAGACAGGGTTGCCCGGGGAGCTGTTTTTT.

CDR3 nucleotides: TGTGCCAGCAGTTTATTCTCCGGGACAGGTGAAGCTTTCTTT. Translating it yields CASSLFSGTGEAFF. The genes are TRBV28 and TRBJ1-1; 8 positions match TRBD1. Looked up from germline, CDR1 is MDHEN and CDR2 is SYDVKM. The CDR3 is 14 amino acids. Trimming cost V 1 base and J 7 bases; bases outside gene matches: 5.

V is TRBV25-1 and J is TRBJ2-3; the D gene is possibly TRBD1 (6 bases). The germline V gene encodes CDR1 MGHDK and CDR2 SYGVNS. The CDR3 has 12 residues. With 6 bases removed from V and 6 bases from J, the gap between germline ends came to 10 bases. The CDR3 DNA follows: TGTGCCAGCAGGAGGGGGTTGGATACGCAGTATTTT. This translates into CASRRGLDTQYF.

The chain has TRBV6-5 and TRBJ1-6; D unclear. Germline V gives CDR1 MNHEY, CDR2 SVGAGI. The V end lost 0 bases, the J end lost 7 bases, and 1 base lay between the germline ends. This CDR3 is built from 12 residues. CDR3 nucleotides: TGTGCCAGCAGTTACTCGAATTCACCCCTCCACTTT. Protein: CASSYSNSPLHF.

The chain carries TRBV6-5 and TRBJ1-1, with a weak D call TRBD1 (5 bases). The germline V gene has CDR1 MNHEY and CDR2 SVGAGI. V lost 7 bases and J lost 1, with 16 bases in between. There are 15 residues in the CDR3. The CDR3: CASNPQTDQNTEAFF. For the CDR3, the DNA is TGTGCCAGCAACCCCCAGACAGACCAGAACACTGAAGCTTTCTTT.

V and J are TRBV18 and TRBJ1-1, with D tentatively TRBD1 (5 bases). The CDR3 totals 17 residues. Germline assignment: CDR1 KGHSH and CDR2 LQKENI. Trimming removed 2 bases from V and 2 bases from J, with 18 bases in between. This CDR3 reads CASSPDMKTVLNTEAFF. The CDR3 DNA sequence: TGTGCCAGCTCACCAGACATGAAGACAGTACTTAACACTGAAGCTTTCTTT.

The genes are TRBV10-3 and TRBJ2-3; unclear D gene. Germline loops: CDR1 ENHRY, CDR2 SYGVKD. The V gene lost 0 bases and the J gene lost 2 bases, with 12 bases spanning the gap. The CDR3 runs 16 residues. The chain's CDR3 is CAISESSQFSTDTQYF. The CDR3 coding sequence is TGTGCCATCAGTGAGTCAAGCCAGTTTTCCACAGATACGCAGTATTTT.

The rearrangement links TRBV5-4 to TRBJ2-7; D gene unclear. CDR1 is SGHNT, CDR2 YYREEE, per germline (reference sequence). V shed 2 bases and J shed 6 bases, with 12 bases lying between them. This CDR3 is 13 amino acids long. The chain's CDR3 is CASSFGPPSEQYF. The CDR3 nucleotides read TGTGCCAGCAGCTTCGGCCCACCGTCCGAGCAGTACTTC.

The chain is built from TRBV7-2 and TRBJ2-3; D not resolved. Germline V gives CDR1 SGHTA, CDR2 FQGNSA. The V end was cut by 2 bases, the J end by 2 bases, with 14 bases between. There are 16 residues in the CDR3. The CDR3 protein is CASSLTPRPTTDTQYF. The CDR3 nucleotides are TGTGCCAGCAGCTTAACGCCGCGGCCTACCACAGATACGCAGTATTTT.

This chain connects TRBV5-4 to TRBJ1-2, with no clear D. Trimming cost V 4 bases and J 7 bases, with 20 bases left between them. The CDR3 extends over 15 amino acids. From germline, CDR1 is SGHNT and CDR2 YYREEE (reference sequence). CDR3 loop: CASSHPSSVKSGYTF. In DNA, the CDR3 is TGTGCCAGCAGCCATCCCTCCAGCGTGAAGTCTGGCTACACCTTC.

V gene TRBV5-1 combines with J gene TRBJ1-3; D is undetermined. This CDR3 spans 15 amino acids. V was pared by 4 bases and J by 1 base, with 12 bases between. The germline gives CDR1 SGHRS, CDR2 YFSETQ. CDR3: CASSTDTASGNTIYF. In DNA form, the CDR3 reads TGCGCCAGCAGCACTGACACGGCATCTGGAAACACCATATATTTT.

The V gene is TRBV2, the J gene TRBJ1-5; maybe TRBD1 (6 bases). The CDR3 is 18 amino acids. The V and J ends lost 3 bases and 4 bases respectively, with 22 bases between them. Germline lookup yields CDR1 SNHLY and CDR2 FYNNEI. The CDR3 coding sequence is TGTGCCAGCAGTGACGACTACCCGCCGACAGGCGGTAATCAGCCCCAGCATTTT. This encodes CASSDDYPPTGGNQPQHF.